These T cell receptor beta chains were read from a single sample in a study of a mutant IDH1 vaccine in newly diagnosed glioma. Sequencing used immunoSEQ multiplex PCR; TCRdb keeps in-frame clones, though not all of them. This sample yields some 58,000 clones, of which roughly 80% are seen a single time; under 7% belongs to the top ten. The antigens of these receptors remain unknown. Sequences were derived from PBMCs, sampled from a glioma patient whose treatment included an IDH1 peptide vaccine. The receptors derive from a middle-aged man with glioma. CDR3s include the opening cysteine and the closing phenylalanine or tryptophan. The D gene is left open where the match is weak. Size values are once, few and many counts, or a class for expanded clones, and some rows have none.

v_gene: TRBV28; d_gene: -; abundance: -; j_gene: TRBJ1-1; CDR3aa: CASSLDVTAGTEAFF; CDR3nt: TGTGCCAGCAGTTTAGATGTAACAGCAGGTACTGAAGCTTTCTTT
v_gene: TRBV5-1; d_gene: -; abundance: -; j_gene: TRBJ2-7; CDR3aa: CASSLGEVIIYEQYF; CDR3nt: TGCGCCAGCAGCTTGGGGGAGGTGATAATCTACGAGCAGTACTTC
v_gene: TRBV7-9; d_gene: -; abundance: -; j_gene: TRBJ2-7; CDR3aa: CASSLDRGGQYEQYF; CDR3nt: TGTGCCAGCAGCTTAGACAGGGGGGGTCAGTACGAGCAGTACTTC
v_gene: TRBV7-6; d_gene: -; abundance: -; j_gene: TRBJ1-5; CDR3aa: CASSLGRGFRNQPQHF; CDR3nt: TGTGCCAGCAGCTTAGGGCGGGGGTTTAGGAATCAGCCCCAGCATTTT
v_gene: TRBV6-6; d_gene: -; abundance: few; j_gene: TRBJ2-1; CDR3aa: CASSWDSYNEQFF; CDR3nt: TGTGCCAGCAGTTGGGACTCCTACAATGAGCAGTTCTTC
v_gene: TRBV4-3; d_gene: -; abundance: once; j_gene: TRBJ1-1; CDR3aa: CASSQGQVNTEAFF; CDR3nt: TGCGCCAGCAGCCAAGGCCAGGTGAACACTGAAGCTTTCTTT
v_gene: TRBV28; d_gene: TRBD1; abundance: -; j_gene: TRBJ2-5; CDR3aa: CATKTGSETQYF; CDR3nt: TGTGCCACAAAGACAGGGTCCGAGACCCAGTACTTC
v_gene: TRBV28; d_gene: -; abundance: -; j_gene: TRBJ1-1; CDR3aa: CASNLRGEAFF; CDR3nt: TGTGCCAGCAACCTGAGGGGGGAAGCTTTCTTT
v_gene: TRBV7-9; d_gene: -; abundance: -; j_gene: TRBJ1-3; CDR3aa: CASRITGGKDSGNTIYF; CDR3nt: TGTGCCAGCAGGATTACGGGTGGAAAGGACTCTGGAAACACCATATATTTT
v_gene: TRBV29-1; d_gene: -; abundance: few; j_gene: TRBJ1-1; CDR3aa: CSAVGPSPNTEAFF; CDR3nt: TGCAGCGCAGTCGGACCGAGCCCGAACACTGAAGCTTTCTTT
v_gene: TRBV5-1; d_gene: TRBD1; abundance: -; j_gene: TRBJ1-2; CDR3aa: CASSSNRGNANGYTF; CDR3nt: TGCGCCAGCAGCTCGAACAGGGGGAACGCTAATGGCTACACCTTC
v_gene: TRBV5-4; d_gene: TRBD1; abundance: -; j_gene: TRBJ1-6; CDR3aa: CASSTRDRGNNSPLHF; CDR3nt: TGTGCCAGCAGCACCCGGGACAGAGGGAATAATTCACCCCTCCACTTT
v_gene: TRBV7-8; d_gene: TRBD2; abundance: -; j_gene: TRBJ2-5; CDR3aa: CASSGPGLASPTETQYF; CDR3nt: TGTGCCAGCAGCGGACCGGGACTAGCTAGTCCTACCGAGACCCAGTACTTC
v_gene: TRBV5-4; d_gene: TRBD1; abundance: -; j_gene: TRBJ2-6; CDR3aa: CASSLGGQGAISGANVLTF; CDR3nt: TGTGCCAGCAGCTTGGGGGGACAGGGGGCGATCTCTGGGGCCAACGTCCTGACTTTC
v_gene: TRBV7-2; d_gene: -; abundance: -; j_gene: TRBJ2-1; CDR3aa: CASSFDWVNNEQFF; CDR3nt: TGTGCCAGCAGCTTTGACTGGGTAAACAATGAGCAGTTCTTC
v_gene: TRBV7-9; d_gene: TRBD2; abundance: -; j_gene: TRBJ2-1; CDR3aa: CASSTGGLAGGYNEQFF; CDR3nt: TGTGCCAGCAGTACGGGCGGACTAGCGGGAGGGTACAATGAGCAGTTCTTC
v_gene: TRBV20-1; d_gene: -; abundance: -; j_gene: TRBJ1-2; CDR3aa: CSATDGYGYTF; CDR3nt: TGCAGTGCTACGGACGGTTATGGCTACACCTTC
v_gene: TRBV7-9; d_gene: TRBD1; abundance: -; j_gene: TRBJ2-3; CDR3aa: CASSLKGQGRTDTQYF; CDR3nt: TGTGCCAGCAGCTTAAAGGGACAGGGCCGCACAGATACGCAGTATTTT
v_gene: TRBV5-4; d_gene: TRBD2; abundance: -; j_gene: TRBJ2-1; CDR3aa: CASTGTSGNNEQFF; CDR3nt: TGTGCCAGCACCGGGACTAGCGGGAACAATGAGCAGTTCTTC
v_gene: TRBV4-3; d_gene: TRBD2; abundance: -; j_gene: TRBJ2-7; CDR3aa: CASSQNLAGGSSYEQYF; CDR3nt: TGCGCCAGCAGCCAAAACCTAGCGGGGGGCTCCTCCTACGAGCAGTACTTC
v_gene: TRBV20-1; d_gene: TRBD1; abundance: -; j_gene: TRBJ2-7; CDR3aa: CSAAGGYEQYF; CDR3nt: TGCAGTGCAGCAGGGGGCTACGAGCAGTACTTC
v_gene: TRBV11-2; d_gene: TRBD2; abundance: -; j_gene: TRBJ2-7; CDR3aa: CASSLGTSYEQYF; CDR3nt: TGTGCCAGCAGCCTTGGGACTAGCTACGAGCAGTACTTC
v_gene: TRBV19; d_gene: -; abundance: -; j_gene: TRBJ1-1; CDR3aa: CASRGRENTEAFF; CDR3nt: TGTGCCAGTAGGGGACGGGAGAACACTGAAGCTTTCTTT
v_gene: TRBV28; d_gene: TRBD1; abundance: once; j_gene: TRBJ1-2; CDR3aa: CASTEWGQVYGYTF; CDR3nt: TGTGCCAGCACCGAATGGGGACAGGTCTATGGCTACACCTTC
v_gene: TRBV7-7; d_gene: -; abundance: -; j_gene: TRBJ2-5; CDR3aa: CASSFGLYEETQYF; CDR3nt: TGTGCTAGCAGCTTCGGGCTTTACGAAGAGACCCAGTACTTC
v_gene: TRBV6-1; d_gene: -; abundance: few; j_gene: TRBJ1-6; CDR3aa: CASSEARLWGEGSPLHF; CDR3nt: TGTGCCAGCAGTGAAGCGCGCCTTTGGGGGGAAGGTTCACCCCTCCACTTT
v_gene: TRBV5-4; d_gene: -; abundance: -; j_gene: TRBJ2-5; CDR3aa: CASSFGTARVETQYF; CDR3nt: TGTGCCAGCAGCTTTGGTACGGCCCGGGTCGAGACCCAGTACTTC
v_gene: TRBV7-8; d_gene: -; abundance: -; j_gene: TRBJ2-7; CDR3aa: CASSNDRSSYEQYF; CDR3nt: TGTGCCAGCAGCAACGACAGGAGCTCCTACGAGCAGTACTTC
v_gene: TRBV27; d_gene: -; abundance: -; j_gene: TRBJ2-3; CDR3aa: CASSLGRAATDTQYF; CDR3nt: TGTGCCAGCAGTTTAGGTCGGGCGGCCACAGATACGCAGTATTTT
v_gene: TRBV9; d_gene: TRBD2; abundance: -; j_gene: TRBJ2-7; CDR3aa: CASSPRGGLAGLSEQYF; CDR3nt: TGTGCCAGCAGCCCCAGGGGGGGGCTAGCGGGACTCTCCGAGCAGTACTTC
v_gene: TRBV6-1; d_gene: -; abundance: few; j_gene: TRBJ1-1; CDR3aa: CASSDNAVWTEAFF; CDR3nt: TGTGCCAGCAGTGACAACGCGGTTTGGACTGAAGCTTTCTTT
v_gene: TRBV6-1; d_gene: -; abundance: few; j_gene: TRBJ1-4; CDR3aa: CASSMTQAGEKLFF; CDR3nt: TGTGCCAGCAGTATGACACAAGCGGGTGAAAAACTGTTTTTT
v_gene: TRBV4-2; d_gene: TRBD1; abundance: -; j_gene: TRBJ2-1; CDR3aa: CASSHDRGKAEQFF; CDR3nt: TGTGCCAGCAGCCACGACAGGGGAAAAGCTGAGCAGTTCTTC
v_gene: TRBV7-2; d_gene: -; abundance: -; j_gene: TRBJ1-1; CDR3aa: CASSLGQGNTEAFF; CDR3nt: TGTGCCAGCAGCCTTGGGCAAGGGAACACTGAAGCTTTCTTT
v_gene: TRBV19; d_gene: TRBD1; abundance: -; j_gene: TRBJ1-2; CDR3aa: CASSSRDRANYGYTF; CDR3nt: TGTGCCAGTAGTTCCCGGGACAGGGCCAACTATGGCTACACCTTC
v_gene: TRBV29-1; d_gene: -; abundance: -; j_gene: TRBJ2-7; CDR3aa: CSVARDTYEQYF; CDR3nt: TGCAGCGTTGCCCGGGACACCTACGAGCAGTACTTC
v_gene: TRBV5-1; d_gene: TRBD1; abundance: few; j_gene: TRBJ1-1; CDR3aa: CASSLTGQGGLNTEAFF; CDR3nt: TGCGCCAGCAGCTTGACGGGACAGGGTGGTTTGAACACTGAAGCTTTCTTT
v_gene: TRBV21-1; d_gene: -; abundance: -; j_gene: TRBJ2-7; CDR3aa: CASSSVNSGQYF; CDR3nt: TGTGCCAGCAGCTCTGTTAATAGTGGGCAGTACTTC
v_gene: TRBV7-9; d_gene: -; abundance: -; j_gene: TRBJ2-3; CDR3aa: CASSLVAGPGTDTQYF; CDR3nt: TGTGCCAGCAGCTTAGTGGCGGGACCGGGCACAGATACGCAGTATTTT
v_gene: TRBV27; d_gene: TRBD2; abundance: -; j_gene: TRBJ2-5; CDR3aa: CASSLAGVGETQYF; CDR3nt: TGTGCCAGCAGTTTAGCGGGAGTGGGGGAGACCCAGTACTTC
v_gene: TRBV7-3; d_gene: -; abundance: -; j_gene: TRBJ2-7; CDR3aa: CASSPSPDYEQYF; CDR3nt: TGTGCCAGCAGCCCCAGCCCGGACTACGAGCAGTACTTC
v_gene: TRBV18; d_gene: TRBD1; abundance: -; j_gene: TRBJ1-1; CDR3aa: CASSPSRGSTEAFF; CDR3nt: TGTGCCAGCTCACCATCCAGGGGGAGCACTGAAGCTTTCTTT
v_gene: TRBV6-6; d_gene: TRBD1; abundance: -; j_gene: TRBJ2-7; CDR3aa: CASRDGTGGVEQYF; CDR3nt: TGTGCCAGCAGGGACGGGACAGGGGGTGTCGAGCAGTACTTC
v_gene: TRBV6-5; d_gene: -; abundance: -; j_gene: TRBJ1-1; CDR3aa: CASSSPGTQAFF; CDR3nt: TGTGCCAGCAGCTCCCCGGGGACCCAGGCTTTCTTT
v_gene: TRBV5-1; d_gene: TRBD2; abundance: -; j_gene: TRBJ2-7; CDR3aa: CASSSRGAGEPYEQYF; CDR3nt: TGCGCCAGCAGCTCTCGGGGTGCGGGGGAACCCTACGAGCAGTACTTC
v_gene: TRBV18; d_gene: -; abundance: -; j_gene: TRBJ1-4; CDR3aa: CASKRAPNEKLFF; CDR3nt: TGTGCCAGCAAAAGGGCCCCTAATGAAAAACTGTTTTTT
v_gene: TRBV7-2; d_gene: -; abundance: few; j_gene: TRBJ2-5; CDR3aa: CASSNGGETQYF; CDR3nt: TGTGCCAGCAGCAATGGTGGAGAGACCCAGTACTTC
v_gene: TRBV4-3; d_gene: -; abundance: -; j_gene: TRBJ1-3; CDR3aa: CASSQEGSGNTIYF; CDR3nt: TGCGCCAGCAGCCAGGAGGGGTCTGGAAACACCATATATTTT
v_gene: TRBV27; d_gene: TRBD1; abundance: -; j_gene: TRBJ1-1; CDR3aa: CASSLVTGEATEAFF; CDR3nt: TGTGCCAGCAGTTTGGTTACAGGGGAGGCCACTGAAGCTTTCTTT
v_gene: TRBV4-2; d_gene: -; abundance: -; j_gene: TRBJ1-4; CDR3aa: CASSQEARTHNEKLFF; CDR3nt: TGTGCCAGCAGCCAAGAGGCCCGGACCCATAATGAAAAACTGTTTTTT
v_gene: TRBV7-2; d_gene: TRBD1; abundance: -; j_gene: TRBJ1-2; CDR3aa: CASSLHRRTGGGYTF; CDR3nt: TGTGCCAGCAGCTTACATCGGAGAACAGGGGGTGGCTACACCTTC